Shown below are 6 T cell receptor beta chains from a single sample sequenced in a study of spatial heterogeneity in lung cancer. TCRdb ran MiXCR on the 5' RACE reads and lists one entry per CDR3 protein. The sample lists 950 to 1,500 distinct CDR3 sequences, more than 30% seen once, with under 40% in the top ten. Overall study results and limits: Higher tumor mutation counts went along with higher counts of expanded intratumoral alpha and beta TCRs.

No antigen has been assigned to these receptors. Specified time point: sample taken at primary tumor resection. The sample was lung tumor tissue, taken at surgery. These receptors were collected from a male donor with early-stage non-small cell lung cancer.

This clonotype is large within its sample. This beta chain came through as a stray read in a library set up for alpha chains, and its size says little. The chain uses TRBV5-1 and TRBJ2-3; 7 bases match TRBD2. CDR1 SGHRS and CDR2 YFSETQ come from the germline V gene. The CDR3 has 15 amino acids. The trim removed 2 bases at V and 1 base at J, leaving 4 bases unmatched. CDR3 in amino acids: CASSFLSGGTDTQYF. CDR3 in DNA: TGCGCCAGCAGCTTCCTAAGCGGGGGCACAGATACGCAGTATTTT.

This clonotype is large by share. This beta chain turned up in a library designed for alpha chains; as an off-target read, its abundance says little. The chain recombines TRBV7-9 with TRBJ2-1, with no clear D. The germline V gene has CDR1 SEHNR and CDR2 FQNEAQ (reference sequence). V lost 1 base to trimming and J lost 7 bases, with 2 bases between them. This CDR3 comprises 11 residues. The CDR3 loop reads CASSLVNEQFF. The CDR3 DNA reads as TGTGCCAGCAGCTTAGTAAATGAGCAGTTCTTC.

About this clonotype: Since the library was made to target alpha chains, this beta chain is a stray read and its abundance is not meaningful. This chain connects TRBV5-6 to TRBJ2-7, with TRBD1 matching over 7 bases. V lost 0 bases and J lost 3; bases outside the gene matches: 9. The CDR3 extends over 16 amino acids. CDR1 is SGHDT, CDR2 YYEEEE, per germline. The CDR3 here is CASSLVPGGLYYEQYF. Here the CDR3 DNA reads TGTGCCAGCAGCTTGGTGCCAGGGGGTTTATACTACGAGCAGTACTTC.

As to this clonotype: Since the library was made to target alpha chains, this beta chain is a stray read and its abundance is not meaningful. The rearrangement links TRBV7-8 to TRBJ2-1; 10 bases align to TRBD2. V dropped 0 bases and J dropped 5; count of bases not matched to a gene: 10. Germline loops: CDR1 SGHVS, CDR2 FQNEAQ. The CDR3 spans 18 residues. The CDR3 DNA reads as TGTGCCAGCAGCTTAGCGGGGCTAGCGGGAGTTTGGAACAATGAGCAGTTCTTC. Protein product: CASSLAGLAGVWNNEQFF.

This clonotype occurred a few times. This beta chain is an unintended read in a library built for alpha chains; its size means little. V and J are TRBV27 and TRBJ2-2; D possibly corresponds to TRBD2 (5 bases). The CDR3 runs 17 residues. Looked up from germline, CDR1 is MNHEY and CDR2 is SMNVEV (reference sequence). V was cut by 2 bases and J by 1 base, with 14 bases left in between. The CDR3 loop is CASSLRPGSGNTGELFF. Written as DNA, the CDR3 is TGTGCCAGCAGTTTAAGGCCGGGGTCTGGGAACACCGGGGAGCTGTTTTTT.

This clonotype ranks as large. Little can be read into the size of this beta chain, an off-target read in a library designed for alpha chains. The V call is TRBV12-3 or TRBV12-4, the J call TRBJ2-2; D perhaps matches TRBD2 (5 bases). The CDR3 consists of 14 residues. V was shortened by 0 bases and J by 6 bases, with 8 bases between the two germline ends. The CDR3 DNA follows: TGTGCCAGCAGTTTAGCGGGAGCGGCCGGGGAGCTGTTTTTT. It codes for CASSLAGAAGELFF.